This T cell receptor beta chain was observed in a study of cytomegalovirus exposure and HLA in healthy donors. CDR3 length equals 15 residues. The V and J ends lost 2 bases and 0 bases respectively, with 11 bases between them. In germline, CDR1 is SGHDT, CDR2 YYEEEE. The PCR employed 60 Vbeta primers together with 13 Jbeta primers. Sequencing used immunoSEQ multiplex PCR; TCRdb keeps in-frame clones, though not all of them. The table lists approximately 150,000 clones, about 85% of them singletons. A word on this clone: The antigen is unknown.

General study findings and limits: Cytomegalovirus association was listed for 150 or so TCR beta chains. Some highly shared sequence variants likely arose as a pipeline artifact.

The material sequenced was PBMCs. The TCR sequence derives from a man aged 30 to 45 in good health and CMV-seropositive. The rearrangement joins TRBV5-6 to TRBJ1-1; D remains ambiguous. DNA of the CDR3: TGTGCCAGCAGCTTCCCTAGGCAGTTGAACACTGAAGCTTTCTTT. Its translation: CASSFPRQLNTEAFF.